Listed below are T cell receptor beta chains from one sample, sequenced in a study of CD4 and CD8 cells across lung adenocarcinoma regions. MiXCR, applied by TCRdb to the PCR reads, yields one record per CDR3 protein. The sample holds more than 9,500 distinct CDR3 sequences, around half seen once. The sequenced sample was CD8+ T cells from the margin of a lung tumor. Receptors were obtained from a female donor with lung adenocarcinoma. The CD4 and CD8 labels of this study may be unreliable. Both conserved end residues are part of each CDR3. D genes are given only for firm matches. Rows give clone size only sometimes, using once, few, many, or a class for an expanded clone.

D,J,V,size,DNA,CDR3
NA,TRBJ2-3,TRBV7-2,many,TGTGCCAGCAGCTTAAGGTGGGACTTTTACACAGATACGCAGTATTTT,CASSLRWDFYTDTQYF
NA,TRBJ1-6,TRBV7-8,few,TGTGCCAGCACCCAGGGGAGCTCCTATAATTCACCCCTCCACTTT,CASTQGSSYNSPLHF
TRBD2,TRBJ2-1,TRBV6-5,NA,TGTGCCAGCAGATTCTCCGGGACTAGCGGCAGGGAGCTGTTTTTC,CASRFSGTSGRELFF
TRBD1,TRBJ1-2,TRBV28,NA,TGTGCCAGCAGTATCGGGACAGGGGATGGCTACACCTTC,CASSIGTGDGYTF
TRBD1,TRBJ2-4,TRBV6-1,NA,TGTGCCAGCAGTCCTAGGGGGCTGCCAGCCACAAACACTCAGTACTTC,CASSPRGLPATNTQYF
NA,TRBJ2-1,TRBV6-1,NA,TGTGCCAGCAGCTGTGCGGACACCGGGGAGCAGTTTTTC,CASSCADTGEQFF
TRBD2,TRBJ2-6,TRBV7-2,once,TGTGCCAGCGGGCAGTGCGGGAGGGCAGATGCGCAGAATTTC,CASGQCGRADAQNF
TRBD1,TRBJ2-3,TRBV6-1,NA,TGTGCCAGGGGGCGGACAGGGGGCGGCCCAGAGACGCAGTATTTT,CARGRTGGGPETQYF
TRBD2,TRBJ2-3,TRBV10-2,NA,TGCGCCAGCCGTACCCGGGCGGGGGGCACAGATACGCAGTATTTT,CASRTRAGGTDTQYF
TRBD2,TRBJ2-1,TRBV6-6,large,TGTGCCAGCAGGACGGGACTAGCGGGGGGGCCGTACAATGAGCAGTTCTTC,CASRTGLAGGPYNEQFF
TRBD2,TRBJ2-3,TRBV27,large,TGTGCCAGCAGAGCCACGGGGCTAGCGGGACAGTCTAGCACAGATACGCAGTATTTT,CASRATGLAGQSSTDTQYF
NA,TRBJ2-7,TRBV20-1,NA,TGCAGTGCTAGAGCACAGGGTTACGAGCAGTACTTC,CSARAQGYEQYF
TRBD2,TRBJ2-5,TRBV11-2,few,TGTGCCAGCAGCTTAAGCGGGGGCGGCGGAGAGACCCAGTACTTC,CASSLSGGGGETQYF
TRBD1,TRBJ2-5,TRBV12-3/TRBV12-4,NA,TGTGCCAGCAGTTTGGGACAGGGCGGTGAGCAGTACTTC,CASSLGQGGEQYF
NA,TRBJ2-3,TRBV6-5,many,TGTGCCAGCAGTTACCCGTTGGGCCCCTCGAGGAGCACAGATACGCAGTATTTT,CASSYPLGPSRSTDTQYF
TRBD2,TRBJ2-7,TRBV12-3/TRBV12-4,many,TGTGCCAGCAGCCAACTAGCGGGCGCCTACGAGCAGTACTTC,CASSQLAGAYEQYF
TRBD1,TRBJ2-3,TRBV6-1,once,TGTGCCAGCAGTCCTAGGGGGCTGTCAGCCAAAGATACGCAGTATTTT,CASSPRGLSAKDTQYF
NA,TRBJ2-7,TRBV6-1,few,TGTGCCAGCAGCCTCGGACTCGTGGGCTACGAGCAGTACTTC,CASSLGLVGYEQYF
TRBD2,TRBJ2-3,TRBV6-5,NA,TGTGCCAGCAGTTACTCGGATCCGGGACTAGCGGGAGGGTCGGATACGCAGTATTTT,CASSYSDPGLAGGSDTQYF
NA,TRBJ2-3,TRBV27,NA,TGTGCCAGCAGTTTCCACCAGACAGCTAGCACAGATATGCAGTATTTC,CASSFHQTASTDMQYF
TRBD2,TRBJ2-3,TRBV27,NA,TGTGCCAGCAGACCGGGACTAGCGGAGACCTACAATGCGCAGTATTTC,CASRPGLAETYNAQYF
TRBD2,TRBJ2-1,TRBV7-3,NA,TGTGCCAGCAGCTTAACAGGCGGGGGGCCCTACAATGAGCAGTTCTTC,CASSLTGGGPYNEQFF
TRBD2,TRBJ2-7,TRBV6-1,NA,TGTGCCAGCAGTGAAGCAAGCGGGGGGGCCGACGAGCAGTACTTC,CASSEASGGADEQYF
TRBD1,TRBJ2-7,TRBV6-5,NA,TGTGCCAGCAGTTACGCAGGGGGCAATAACGAGCAGTACTTC,CASSYAGGNNEQYF
TRBD1,TRBJ1-6,TRBV6-1,many,TGTGCCAGCAGTAGGACAGGGGTTAATTCACCCCTCCACTTT,CASSRTGVNSPLHF
NA,TRBJ2-3,TRBV6-1,NA,TGTGCCAGCAGTGAAGCGGGGGCGGGAGCCAAAGACACGCAGTATTTT,CASSEAGAGAKDTQYF
NA,TRBJ2-7,TRBV7-6,few,TGTGCCAGCAGCCGCTCCCCAATGTACGAGCAGTACTTC,CASSRSPMYEQYF
TRBD1,TRBJ1-5,TRBV6-1,many,TGTGCCAGCAGTGAAGGGACAGGGTTCAATCAGCCCCAGCATTTT,CASSEGTGFNQPQHF
TRBD1,TRBJ2-1,TRBV27,NA,TGTGCCAGCAGTTTCCAGGGGGCGGGCAGATACGATAAGCAGTTCTTC,CASSFQGAGRYDKQFF
TRBD2,TRBJ2-5,TRBV6-1,many,TGTGCCACCTTAGCGGGGGTCAAGGAAGAGACCCAGTACTTC,CATLAGVKEETQYF
NA,TRBJ2-3,TRBV6-1,NA,TGTGCCAGCAGTGAAGGGGGCAGTCGGCAGTTTTTT,CASSEGGSRQFF
TRBD2,TRBJ2-5,TRBV10-2,once,TGCGCGGGCAGCGGGGTCGGGGACCGAGAGACCCAGTACTTC,CAGSGVGDRETQYF
NA,TRBJ1-6,TRBV10-2,many,TGCGCCAGCAGTGAGGGACAGAACTATAATTCACCCCTCCACTTT,CASSEGQNYNSPLHF
TRBD1,TRBJ2-1,TRBV7-3,NA,TGTGCCAGCAGCCTAATCGGGGGGACAGGGGGGGAGCAGTTCTTC,CASSLIGGTGGEQFF
TRBD2,TRBJ2-1,TRBV6-1,medium-sized,TGTGCCAGCAGACCCAAGCGGGGGGTAAGCTACAATGAGCAGTTCTTC,CASRPKRGVSYNEQFF
TRBD2,TRBJ2-1,TRBV6-1,NA,TGTGCCAGCTACCGGTGGGAGGGCGTCGATGAGCAGTTCTTC,CASYRWEGVDEQFF
TRBD1,TRBJ1-1,TRBV11-2,few,TGTGCCAGCAGCGCCCTGACAGGGGGTGTAGCTGAAGCTTTCTTT,CASSALTGGVAEAFF
NA,TRBJ1-6,TRBV6-1,few,TGTGCCAGCAGTGAAGTTGGGGGTTACCAGTACGACGAGCAGTACTTT,CASSEVGGYQYDEQYF
NA,TRBJ1-1,TRBV27,NA,TGTGCCAGCAATCGAGGGGGAGGGGGCACTGAAGCTTTCTTT,CASNRGGGGTEAFF
NA,TRBJ2-7,TRBV6-5,few,TGTGCCAGCAGTTTTTCAACAGGGACAAGTTACGAGCAGTACTTC,CASSFSTGTSYEQYF
NA,TRBJ2-5,TRBV25-1,NA,TGTGCCAGCAGTGAATCGGAGGAGACCCAGTACTTC,CASSESEETQYF
NA,TRBJ1-1,TRBV6-6,many,TGTGCCAGCAGTTACTCAGCCGGTACTGAAGCTTTCTTT,CASSYSAGTEAFF